This T cell receptor beta chain was recovered during a study of CD8 T cells in ankylosing spondylitis. Study conclusions and caveats: Blood from ankylosing spondylitis patients appeared to carry a characteristic roughly 8-variant TCR beta motif. The authors reported significant enrichment of disease-linked clones in matched ankylosing spondylitis synovial fluid. Disease-linked clones, CD8+, were relatively rare in peripheral blood. Reports of some motif variants in reactive arthritis synovial fluid and blood predate this one.

Library preparation for TCR beta used quantitative 5'-RACE with molecular barcodes. TCRdb recomputed calls from the 5' RACE reads with MiXCR, one row per CDR3 protein. The sample holds approximately 300,000 distinct CDR3 sequences, around 8% seen once. For this clonotype: Its specificity is not known.

The germline CDR1 and CDR2 sequences are MNHEY and SMNVEV (reference sequence). The CDR3 loop spans 17 amino acids. Trimming cost V 1 base and J 7 bases, with 22 bases left between them. The V call is TRBV27, the J call TRBJ1-1; D is possibly TRBD1 (6 bases). This clonotype was sampled from a male donor with ankylosing spondylitis. Sequenced material: blood, either unsorted or a sorted T cell fraction (not recorded which). The CDR3 is CASSLYGGPGSRVEAFF. The CDR3 coding sequence is TGTGCCAGCAGTTTATATGGGGGGCCCGGTTCGAGGGTTGAAGCTTTCTTT.